This TCR beta chain was sequenced during a study of blood T cell repertoires in COVID-19. The data were produced by immunoSEQ multiplex PCR, yet TCRdb's version contains in-frame clones alone and is incomplete. The sample records a few hundred thousand clones, nearly 90% being singletons. In the 2 weeks before study entry, exposed participants met a COVID-19 case, which was PCR-confirmed or clinician-diagnosed. Germline lookup yields CDR1 SEHNR and CDR2 FQNEAQ (reference sequence). Between the trimmed V and J ends, which lost 5 bases and 4 bases, there was a span of 11 bases. The CDR3 is 13 amino acids.

The J gene is TRBJ1-2, the V gene TRBV7-9; D remains unclear. This receptor was taken from a young man who had been exposed to COVID-19. Sequenced material: PBMCs or T cells enriched from blood (not recorded which). The CDR3 bases are TGTGCCAGCAGCCTGGGCCCTGCCTATGGCTACACCTTC. It specifies CASSLGPAYGYTF.